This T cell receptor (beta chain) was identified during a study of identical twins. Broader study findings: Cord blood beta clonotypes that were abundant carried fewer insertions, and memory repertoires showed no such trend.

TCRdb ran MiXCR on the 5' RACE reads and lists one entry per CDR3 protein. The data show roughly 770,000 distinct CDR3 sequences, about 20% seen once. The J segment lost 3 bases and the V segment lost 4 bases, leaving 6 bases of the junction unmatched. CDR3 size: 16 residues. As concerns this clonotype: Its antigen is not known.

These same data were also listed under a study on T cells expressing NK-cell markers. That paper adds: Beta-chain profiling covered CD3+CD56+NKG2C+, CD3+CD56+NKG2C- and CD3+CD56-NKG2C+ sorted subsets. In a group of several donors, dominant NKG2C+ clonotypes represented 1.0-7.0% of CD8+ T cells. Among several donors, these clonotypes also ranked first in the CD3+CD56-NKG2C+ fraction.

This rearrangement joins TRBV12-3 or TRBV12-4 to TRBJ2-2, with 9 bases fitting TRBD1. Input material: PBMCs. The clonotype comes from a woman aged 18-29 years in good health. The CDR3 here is CASSSPGQGYTGELFF. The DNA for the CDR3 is TGTGCCAGCAGTTCACCGGGACAGGGATACACCGGGGAGCTGTTTTTT.